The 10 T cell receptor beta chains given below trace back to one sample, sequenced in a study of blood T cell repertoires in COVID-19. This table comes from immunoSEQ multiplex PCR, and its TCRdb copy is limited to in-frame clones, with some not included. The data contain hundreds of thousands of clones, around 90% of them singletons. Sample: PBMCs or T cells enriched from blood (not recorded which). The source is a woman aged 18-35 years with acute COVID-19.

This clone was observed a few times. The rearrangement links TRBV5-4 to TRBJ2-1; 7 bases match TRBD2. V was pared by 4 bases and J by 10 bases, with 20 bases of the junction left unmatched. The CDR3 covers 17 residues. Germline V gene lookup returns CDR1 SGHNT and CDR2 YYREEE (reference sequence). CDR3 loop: CASSLYSSGVLSREQFF. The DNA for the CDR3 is TGTGCCAGCAGCCTATATTCTAGCGGAGTCCTTTCTCGGGAGCAGTTCTTC.

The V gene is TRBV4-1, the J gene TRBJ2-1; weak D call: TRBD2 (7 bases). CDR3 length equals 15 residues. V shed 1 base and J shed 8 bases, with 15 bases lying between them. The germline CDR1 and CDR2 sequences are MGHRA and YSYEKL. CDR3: CASSQVRGGGDEQFF. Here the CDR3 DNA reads TGCGCCAGCAGCCAAGTGAGGGGGGGAGGGGATGAGCAGTTCTTC.

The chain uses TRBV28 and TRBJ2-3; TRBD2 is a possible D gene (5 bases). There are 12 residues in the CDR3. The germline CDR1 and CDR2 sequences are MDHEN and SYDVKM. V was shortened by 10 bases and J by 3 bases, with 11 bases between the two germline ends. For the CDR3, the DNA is TGTGCCACACGGACTCCTACAGATACGCAGTATTTT. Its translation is CATRTPTDTQYF.

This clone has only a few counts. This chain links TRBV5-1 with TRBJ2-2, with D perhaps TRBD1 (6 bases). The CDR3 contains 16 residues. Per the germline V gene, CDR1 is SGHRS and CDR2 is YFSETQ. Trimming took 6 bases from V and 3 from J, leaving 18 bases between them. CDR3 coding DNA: TGCGCCAGCACCAATGTCACCAGGGGTGACACCGGGGAGCTGTTTTTT. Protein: CASTNVTRGDTGELFF.

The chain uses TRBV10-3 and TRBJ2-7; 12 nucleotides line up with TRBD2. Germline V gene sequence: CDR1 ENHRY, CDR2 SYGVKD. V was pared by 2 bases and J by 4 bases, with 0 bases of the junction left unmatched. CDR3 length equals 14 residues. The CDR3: CAISETSGRYEQYF. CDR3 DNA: TGTGCCATCAGTGAGACTAGCGGGAGGTACGAGCAGTACTTC.

CDR3 DNA: TGTGCCAGCAGTGGCGGGAACTATGGCTACACCTTC. Translation: CASSGGNYGYTF. V gene TRBV12-3 or TRBV12-4 combines with J gene TRBJ1-2, with D unresolved. The CDR3 extends over 12 amino acids. Trimming left V 5 bases short and J 2 bases short, with 6 bases between.

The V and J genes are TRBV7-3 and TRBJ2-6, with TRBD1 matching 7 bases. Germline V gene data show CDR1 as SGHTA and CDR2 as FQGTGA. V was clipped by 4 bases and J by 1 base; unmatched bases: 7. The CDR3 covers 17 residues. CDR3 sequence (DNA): TGTGCCAGCAGCTCCCGGGGACAGACATCTGGGGCCAACGTCCTGACTTTC. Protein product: CASSSRGQTSGANVLTF.

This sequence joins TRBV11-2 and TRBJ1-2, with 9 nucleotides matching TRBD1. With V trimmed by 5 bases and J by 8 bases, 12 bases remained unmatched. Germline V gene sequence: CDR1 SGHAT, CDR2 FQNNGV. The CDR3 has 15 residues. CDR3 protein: CASSTPRDRVGGYTF. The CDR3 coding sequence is TGTGCCAGCAGCACCCCGAGGGACAGGGTAGGGGGCTACACCTTC.

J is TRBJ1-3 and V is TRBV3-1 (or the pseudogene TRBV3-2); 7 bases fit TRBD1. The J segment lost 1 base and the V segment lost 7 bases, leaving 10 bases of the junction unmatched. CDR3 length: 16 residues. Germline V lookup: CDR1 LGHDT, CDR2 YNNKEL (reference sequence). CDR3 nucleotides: TGTGCCAGCACAGACAGGGAACGGACGTCTGGAAACACCATATATTTT. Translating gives CASTDRERTSGNTIYF.

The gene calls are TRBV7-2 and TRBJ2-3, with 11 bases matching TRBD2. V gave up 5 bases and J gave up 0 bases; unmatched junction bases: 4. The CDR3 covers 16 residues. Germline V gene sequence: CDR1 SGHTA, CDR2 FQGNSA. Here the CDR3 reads CASSPRTSGSTDTQYF. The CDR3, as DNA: TGTGCCAGCAGCCCGAGGACTAGCGGGAGCACAGATACGCAGTATTTT.